This TCR beta chain was identified during a study of cytomegalovirus exposure and HLA in healthy donors. Overall study findings and caveats: Most of the CMV-associated TCR beta chains (in a later analysis) appeared to be HLA-restricted. Testing in vitro showed a few CMV-associated chains specific for CMV antigens. An assumption of roughly uniform sequencing depth across donors underlay the presence/absence analyses.

The PCR employed 60 Vbeta primers together with 13 Jbeta primers. The data were produced by immunoSEQ multiplex PCR, yet TCRdb's version contains in-frame clones alone and is incomplete. The sample carries roughly 60,000 clones, about 72% recorded once. This clone showed up just a few times. What it binds is unknown. The sequence was obtained from a woman aged 40-49 years in good health and CMV-seropositive. The sequenced material came from PBMCs.

The CDR3 DNA reads as TGTGCCAGCAGCCGGGACACGCGCTCCTATAATTCACCCCTCCACTTT. Translation: CASSRDTRSYNSPLHF. The chain combines TRBV7-2 with TRBJ1-6; D perhaps matches TRBD1 (6 bases). Trimming removed 5 bases at V and 0 bases at J, with 11 bases between. The CDR3 consists of 16 residues. Looked up from germline, CDR1 is SGHTA and CDR2 is FQGNSA.